This T cell receptor beta chain was identified in a study of T cells in Graves' hyperthyroidism and ophthalmopathy (dated by TCRdb to about 2019). For the study in its entirety: Peripheral blood was sampled at the time of initial diagnosis, prior to any treatment. TCR Vbeta CDR3 sequencing of 130 to 150 peripheral blood samples (roughly 43 ophthalmopathy, roughly 72 hyperthyroidism and approximately 17 progressor patients) is reported in the paper. A discovery cohort of around 98 patients, 43 with Graves' ophthalmopathy and roughly 59 with stable Graves' hyperthyroidism, was used to find distinguishing TCR V-J signatures. In several Graves' hyperthyroidism patients, the study also compared T-cell repertoires from thyroid tissue with T-cell repertoires from blood. Once sampling was done, hyperthyroidism patients were given methimazole at a starting dose of 30 mg daily, whereas ophthalmopathy patients were given high-dose intravenous methylprednisolone. For training and testing, the 100 or so patients in the discovery cohort were randomly divided in a 7:3 ratio. An independent validation cohort of 18 to 20 hyperthyroidism patients and 17 patients who later progressed to ophthalmopathy tested prospective prediction of ophthalmopathy. On the study overall, not on this receptor specifically: In validation, the model predicted progression to ophthalmopathy with 60% to 71% sensitivity and approximately 72% specificity, a median of 6.5 months before onset. Sample size was not statistically predetermined, and investigators were not blinded to group allocation. A 13 V-J signature model separated ophthalmopathy from stable hyperthyroidism, with 87.88% sensitivity and 81.08% specificity in cross-validation and 80%/75% in testing. Most expanded thyroid clonotypes (frequency above 0.001) were also detected in blood, a finding suggesting that blood repertoires may reflect thyroid immune responses.

Looking up the germline V gene yields CDR1 SGHAT and CDR2 FQNNGV. From its cysteine to its phenylalanine, the CDR3 spans 13 amino acids. Of the read, only the CDR3 DNA is kept; its 39 bases are in frame from base 1. V drops 3 bases and J drops 2 bases, leaving 8 bases in between. TCR beta CDR3 regions were amplified from RNA transcripts. A first-round RT-PCR of the TCR CDR3 used the HTBI primer set with the Qiagen OneStep RT-PCR kit. Libraries were constructed in a second round of multiplex PCR, after which size selection and purification were performed. Libraries were sequenced paired-end with 100 bp reads on an Illumina HiSeq2000. Per the source publication's procedure: SOAPnuke was used to process the raw data, with reads discarded if the reads contained adapters or uncalled bases, had a mean Phred below 15, or lacked an exact constant-primer or identifier match. COPE v1.2.5 was used to merge high-quality paired reads, and clonotypes were defined as unique nucleotide sequences. Clonotypes were aligned to IMGT TRBV, TRBD and TRBJ reference segments using MiTCR v1.1. The analysis was restricted to V-J combinations with a frequency above 0.0001, which together covered roughly 99% of the repertoires. A TCS score was defined as the ratio between F50 (clonal expansion) and ExV (chaos), using BLOSUM62-based TCRdist between CDR3 peptides within each V-J. Welch's t-statistics and random forest reduced around 550 V-J features to around 14, which were used in a naive Bayes classifier (R e1071). The similarity between thyroid and blood repertoires was quantified using the Morisita-Horn index. The public sequencing data were trimmed at Q25 with fastp and processed into clonotypes with MiXCR by TCRdb, which kept only in-frame beta chains. Every entry covers one CDR3 protein and lists the most common genes and DNA from its rows. It is TCRdb's table, rather than the study itself, that gives the V and J calls and clone size. In this sample the table shows hundreds of thousands of distinct CDR3 sequences, approximately 14% of which occur a single time. The biggest ten clones account for 4% to 5.5% of the sample.

Ophthalmopathy patients had moderately to severely active disease, with a Clinical Activity Score of 3 or more, a NOSPECS grade of 4 or more, and a disease duration of less than 3 months. Exclusion was applied to patients with uncontrolled infections, other autoimmune diseases, pregnancy or lactation. Clinical symptoms, serum thyroxine and TRAb, thyroid ultrasound, and orbital computed tomography formed the basis for the diagnoses. PBMCs were separated from approximately 9.9 ml of fresh peripheral blood using Ficoll-Paque density gradient centrifugation. Total RNA was extracted with Trizol reagent, and quality was checked on an Agilent 2100 Bioanalyzer. This clonotype was seen ten or more times. What this receptor recognizes is not known. No much larger clone exists at a distance of one base, and base qualities are not known.

The receptor's source is a woman in her forties with Graves' ophthalmopathy. The sample comprised blood. This receptor chain uses TRBV11-2 and TRBJ2-7; there is no confident call for the D gene. The CDR3 region reads CASSFEQTYEQYF. The bases are TGTGCCAGCAGCTTTGAACAGACCTACGAGCAGTACTTC.